These 11 T cell receptor beta chains originate from one sample sequenced in a study of beta chain features in type 1 diabetes. Findings and limits, study-wide: All four CD4+ subsets from Type 1 diabetes patients carried moderately but significantly shorter TCRB CDR3s.

Sequenced material consisted of expressed TCRB transcripts (all of the isolated RNA was reverse transcribed). The repertoire was sequenced with immunoSEQ multiplex PCR; TCRdb's copy has only in-frame clones and lacks some. In the table there are some 350,000 clones, roughly 13% of which are singletons. The antigens of these receptors remain unknown. The specimen was naive CD4+ T cells from blood. The receptor set was obtained from a woman between 18 and 29 years old with type 1 diabetes.

This clone was counted many times. The rearrangement links TRBV15 to TRBJ2-5; 8 bases align to TRBD2. Germline assignment: CDR1 LNHNV and CDR2 YYDKDF (reference sequence). The CDR3 spans 13 residues. The trim removed 6 bases at V and 5 bases at J, leaving 5 bases unmatched. The CDR3 nucleotides read TGTGCCACCAGATCATCGGGGGGGGAGACCCAGTACTTC. Its protein product is CATRSSGGETQYF.

This CDR3 reads CSGLDRASYNEQFF. Here the CDR3 DNA reads TGCAGCGGTCTTGACAGGGCCAGCTACAATGAGCAGTTCTTC. The chain is built from TRBV29-1 and TRBJ2-1; 7 bases are shared with TRBD1. There are 14 residues in the CDR3. Germline V gene data show CDR1 as SQVTM and CDR2 as ANQGSEA. Germline trimming cut 7 bases from V and 3 bases from J; bases unmatched to any gene: 9.

CDR3 region: CASTPLSGSELFF. For the CDR3, the DNA is TGTGCCAGCACCCCGCTGAGCGGGAGCGAACTGTTCTTC. The V gene is TRBV7-9, the J gene TRBJ2-1, with 8 nucleotides matching TRBD2. Germline loops: CDR1 SEHNR, CDR2 FQNEAQ (reference sequence). This CDR3 has 13 amino acids. Trimming at V came to 7 bases and at J to 15 bases, leaving 14 bases not matched to a gene.

This clone was picked up a small number of times. The chain uses TRBV18 and TRBJ2-7; TRBD2 aligns across 9 bases. Germline V gives CDR1 KGHSH, CDR2 LQKENI. CDR3 size: 14 residues. The V and J ends lost 6 bases and 0 bases, in that order; junction bases with no gene match: 3. CDR3 in DNA: TGTGCCAGCTCGCCTAGCGGGGCCTCCTACGAGCAGTACTTC. Translated, it gives CASSPSGASYEQYF.

Points on this clone: The sample carries other DNA sequences with the same CDR3. CDR3 sequence (DNA): TGTGCCAGCTCACCAGACAGGGGGAAAGATACGCAGTATTTT. It translates to CASSPDRGKDTQYF. V usage is TRBV18 and J usage is TRBJ2-3; the match to TRBD1 covers 9 bases. Germline CDR1 is KGHSH and CDR2 is LQKENI. V lost 2 bases to trimming and J lost 5 bases; unmatched junction nucleotides: 2. The CDR3 is made up of 14 amino acids.

The V call is TRBV29-1, the J call TRBJ2-3, with D possibly matching TRBD2 (5 bases). V dropped 3 bases and J dropped 0 bases, with 10 bases sitting between them. This CDR3 is built from 14 residues. Germline CDR1 and CDR2: SQVTM and ANQGSEA. CDR3 sequence: CSVDGGYSTDTQYF. The CDR3 DNA reads as TGCAGCGTTGACGGAGGCTACAGCACAGATACGCAGTATTTT.

The V gene is TRBV5-6, the J gene TRBJ2-7; D remains unclear. V lost 4 bases and J lost 0, with 14 bases in between. Germline CDR1 SGHDT, CDR2 YYEEEE. The CDR3 has 15 residues. The CDR3 sequence is CASSPYRVGSYEQYV. The CDR3 DNA reads as TGTGCCAGCAGCCCATACCGGGTCGGCTCCTACGAGCAGTACGTC.

The chain has TRBV5-1 and TRBJ2-5; TRBD1 matches at 7 bases. The CDR3 has 15 residues. V lost 0 bases to trimming and J lost 2 bases; unmatched junction nucleotides: 4. Germline assignment: CDR1 SGHRS and CDR2 YFSETQ. CDR3 sequence (DNA): TGCGCCAGCAGCTTGGCGGACAGGACTCAAGAGACCCAGTACTTC. Its protein is CASSLADRTQETQYF.

This clone was seen a few times. The gene calls are TRBV13 and TRBJ2-3; TRBD2 matches 10 bases. V shed 5 bases, J shed 4 bases, and the junction held 15 bases outside the gene matches. The CDR3 consists of 18 residues. Germline values: CDR1 PRHDT, CDR2 FYEKMQ (reference sequence). In DNA form, the CDR3 reads TGTGCCAGCAGCCCTAACCCTCTAGCGGGAGTAGGGGCAGATACGCAGTATTTT. It translates to CASSPNPLAGVGADTQYF. The whole variable domain, remainder taken from reference TRBV13 and TRBJ2-3, is AAGVIQSPRHLIKEKRETATLKCYPIPRHDTVYWYQQGPGQDPQFLISFYEKMQSDKGSIPDRFSAQQFSDYHSELNMSSLELGDSALYFCASSPNPLAGVGADTQYFGPGTRLTVL.

The V call is TRBV7-2, the J call TRBJ2-1; D gene ambiguous. V was trimmed by 3 bases and J by 8 bases, leaving 11 bases between them. The CDR3 covers 13 residues. CDR1 SGHTA and CDR2 FQGNSA come from the germline V gene. CDR3 DNA: TGTGCCAGCAGCTTCTTAGTTCCGGATGAGCAGTTCTTC. This encodes CASSFLVPDEQFF. Supplemented by reference TRBV7-2 and TRBJ2-1, the full variable domain reads GAGVSQSPSNKVTEKGKDVELRCDPISGHTALYWYRQSLGQGLEFLIYFQGNSAPDKSGLPSDRFSAERTGGSVSTLTIQRTQQEDSAVYLCASSFLVPDEQFFGPGTRLTVL.

This clone was seen only a few times. This chain joins TRBV27 and TRBJ2-3; the D is unclear. Germline V CDR1 and CDR2: MNHEY, SMNVEV (reference sequence). Trimming removed 4 bases from V and 6 bases from J, with 8 bases in between. This CDR3 has 12 residues. The DNA of the CDR3 is TGTGCCAGCAGTTCTCCCTCCGATACGCAGTATTTT. This encodes CASSSPSDTQYF.